A single sample gave rise to the 6 T cell receptor beta chains below, sequenced in a study of T cell changes during pregnancy in multiple sclerosis. The method was immunoSEQ multiplex PCR; TCRdb's version includes in-frame clones alone and lacks a portion of them. Counted here are tens of thousands of clones, around 88% occurring once; the ten biggest clones make up 0.6% to 0.8%. Sequencing was performed on CD4+ T cells from peripheral blood mononuclear cells, taken in the first trimester of pregnancy. The receptor source for this set is a female donor in good health, enrolled as a control in a pregnancy study.

This clone appeared a few times. This chain joins TRBV5-6 and TRBJ1-5, with TRBD1 identical over 8 bases. Germline V gene sequence: CDR1 SGHDT, CDR2 YYEEEE. The CDR3 runs 16 residues. Unmatched junction bases numbered 11, after V lost 9 bases and J lost 0 bases. Here the CDR3 DNA reads TGTGCCACTCTCGGGATGGACAGGGCTAGCAATCAGCCCCAGCATTTT. It specifies CATLGMDRASNQPQHF. Using reference TRBV5-6 and TRBJ1-5 for the parts outside the CDR3, the full variable domain is DAGVTQSPTHLIKTRGQQVTLRCSPKSGHDTVSWYQQALGQGPQFIFQYYEEEERQRGNFPDRFSGHQFPNYSSELNVNALLLGDSALYLCATLGMDRASNQPQHFGDGTRLSIL.

The chain couples TRBV19 to TRBJ2-5; 7 positions agree with TRBD1. This CDR3 is built from 15 residues. The V segment lost 5 bases and the J segment 3 bases; nucleotides outside the gene matches: 9. Germline loops: CDR1 LNHDA, CDR2 SQIVND (reference sequence). CDR3 residues: CASSSRQGLKETQYF. In DNA, the CDR3 is TGTGCCAGTAGTTCCCGACAGGGATTGAAAGAGACCCAGTACTTC.

The V call is TRBV28, the J call TRBJ1-2, with 9 bases identical to TRBD1. CDR1 is MDHEN, CDR2 SYDVKM, per germline. The CDR3 runs 16 residues. The V segment lost 6 bases and the J segment 7 bases; nucleotides outside the gene matches: 15. The CDR3 loop is CASSPRSGQGSTGYTF. The CDR3 bases are TGTGCCAGCAGCCCTCGATCGGGACAGGGATCTACTGGCTACACCTTC.

This clone has more than one count but fewer than ten. The chain combines TRBV4-3 with TRBJ2-2, with D unclear. This CDR3 has 16 residues. Trimming removed 0 bases at V and 1 base at J, with 9 bases between. CDR1 and CDR2 from the germline V gene are LGHNA and YSLEER. CDR3 region: CASSQDRPENTGELFF. CDR3 bases: TGCGCCAGCAGCCAAGACAGGCCGGAGAACACCGGGGAGCTGTTTTTT.

The V gene is TRBV5-5, the J gene TRBJ2-1; the match to TRBD1 covers 12 bases. Per the germline V gene, CDR1 is SGHKS and CDR2 is YYEKEE (reference sequence). The CDR3 is 15 amino acids. V shed 0 bases and J 9 bases; nucleotides not matched to a gene: 4. The CDR3 reads CASSLEGQGAGEQFF. CDR3 DNA sequence: TGTGCCAGCAGCTTGGAGGGACAGGGGGCCGGTGAGCAGTTCTTC.

J is TRBJ2-7 and V is TRBV7-2; tentatively, D is TRBD1 (5 bases). V lost 5 bases, J lost 4 bases, and 18 bases lay in between. Germline-derived CDR1 and CDR2 are SGHTA and FQGNSA. The CDR3 runs 15 residues. CDR3 coding DNA: TGTGCCAGCAGCCGACTCGGGCAGGGTAAATACGAGCAGTACTTC. Protein product: CASSRLGQGKYEQYF.